The rows below give T cell receptor beta chains drawn from one sample of a study of identical twins. TCRdb used MiXCR to reprocess the 5' RACE reads, holding one entry per CDR3 protein. The data show approximately 210,000 distinct CDR3 sequences, with approximately 7.1% seen just once and roughly 15% held by the top ten. Another study also made use of these data, one on T cells expressing NK-cell markers.

The sequenced sample consisted of CD8+ T cells sorted from blood. The receptor set was obtained from a woman aged 18-29 years in good health. CDR3s include the opening cysteine and the closing phenylalanine or tryptophan. D genes are given only for firm matches. Where a row states a size, it is once, few, many or the class of an expanded clone; other rows omit it.

j_call d_call v_call clone_size cdr3_aa cdr3_nt
TRBJ2-7 TRBD2 TRBV5-1 NA CASSLARWEGRDEQYF TGCGCCAGCAGCTTGGCCCGGTGGGAGGGCCGCGACGAGCAGTACTTC
TRBJ2-7 NA TRBV20-1 many CSARGRRQLYEQYF TGCAGTGCTCGGGGACGTCGCCAGCTCTACGAGCAGTACTTC
TRBJ2-3 NA TRBV5-1 many CASSAYRVKSDTQYF TGCGCCAGCAGCGCCTACAGGGTAAAGTCGGATACGCAGTATTTT
TRBJ1-5 TRBD1 TRBV6-2/TRBV6-3 many CASKAGGKNQPQHF TGTGCCAGCAAGGCAGGGGGCAAGAATCAGCCCCAGCATTTT
TRBJ2-1 TRBD1 TRBV12-3/TRBV12-4 many CASSVGTGVNYNEQFF TGTGCCAGCAGTGTAGGGACAGGGGTGAACTACAATGAGCAGTTCTTC
TRBJ2-3 NA TRBV12-3/TRBV12-4 many CASSLGAGDTDTQYF TGTGCCAGCAGCCTGGGGGCAGGGGACACAGATACGCAGTATTTT
TRBJ1-4 NA TRBV12-3/TRBV12-4 many CASSRGTEKLFF TGTGCCAGCAGTCGGGGGACAGAAAAACTGTTTTTT
TRBJ2-1 TRBD2 TRBV7-9 NA CASSLSGRGGTEQFF TGTGCCAGCAGCTTATCAGGGCGGGGGGGCACTGAGCAGTTCTTC
TRBJ2-3 NA TRBV30 few CAWSVGRGTDTQYF TGTGCCTGGAGTGTAGGTCGGGGCACAGATACGCAGTATTTT
TRBJ2-2 NA TRBV27 few CASSLGADFGELFF TGTGCCAGCAGTTTAGGGGCCGATTTCGGGGAGCTGTTTTTT
TRBJ2-7 NA TRBV7-9 NA CASTDWGYEQYF TGTGCCAGCACGGACTGGGGCTACGAGCAGTACTTC
TRBJ1-5 NA TRBV6-1 few CASSTRGNQPQHF TGTGCCAGCAGTACCAGGGGCAATCAGCCCCAGCATTTT
TRBJ2-7 TRBD1 TRBV7-9 many CASSGQGTSYEQYF TGTGCCAGCTCTGGACAGGGGACTTCCTACGAGCAGTACTTC
TRBJ2-1 TRBD1 TRBV12-3/TRBV12-4 many CATRKGANEQFF TGTGCCACCCGGAAGGGGGCAAATGAGCAGTTCTTC
TRBJ1-5 NA TRBV19 NA CASSGVVSNQPQHF TGTGCCAGCTCAGGGGTTGTAAGCAATCAGCCCCAGCATTTT
TRBJ2-5 NA TRBV7-8 many CASSLDSQTQYF TGTGCCAGCAGCTTGGACTCGCAGACCCAGTACTTC
TRBJ2-1 NA TRBV20-1 few CSARDGNEQFF TGCAGTGCTAGAGATGGGAATGAGCAGTTCTTC
TRBJ2-2 TRBD2 TRBV9 many CASSEKPAGGPAGELFF TGTGCCAGCAGCGAAAAACCAGCGGGGGGGCCTGCCGGGGAGCTGTTTTTT
TRBJ1-1 NA TRBV27 few CASTSGLLTEAFF TGTGCCAGCACCTCGGGACTGTTGACTGAAGCTTTCTTT
TRBJ2-1 NA TRBV10-3 many CAISESGGSYNEQFF TGTGCCATCAGTGAGTCGGGGGGCTCCTACAATGAGCAGTTCTTC
TRBJ2-7 NA TRBV6-6 many CASSQAGEQYF TGTGCCAGCAGTCAAGCCGGGGAGCAGTACTTC
TRBJ2-7 TRBD2 TRBV5-5 NA CASSLEPAGGGWTYEQYF TGTGCCAGCAGCTTGGAGCCAGCGGGGGGCGGTTGGACCTACGAGCAGTACTTC